These 18 T cell receptor beta chains originate from one sample sequenced in a study of T cell clones after liver transplantation. The table came from immunoSEQ multiplex PCR; TCRdb's copy has only in-frame clones and leaves some out. The sample shows fewer than 70,000 clones, 70% to 75% of them seen only once. Material: CD4+ T cells from blood, obtained before liver transplant. The receptor source for this set is a human donor who received a liver transplant.

The chain couples TRBV28 to TRBJ2-7; D is perhaps TRBD2 (6 bases). CDR3 length: 14 residues. Germline loops: CDR1 MDHEN, CDR2 SYDVKM. V was cut by 2 bases and J by 2 bases, with 10 bases left in between. The CDR3 nucleotides read TGTGCCAGCAGTTTAGGGGGGAATGCCTACGAGCAGTACTTC. Its protein product is CASSLGGNAYEQYF. Full variable domain (outside the CDR3, taken from reference TRBV28 and TRBJ2-7): DVKVTQSSRYLVKRTGEKVFLECVQDMDHENMFWYRQDPGLGLRLIYFSYDVKMKEKGDIPEGYSVSREKKERFSLILESASTNQTSMYLCASSLGGNAYEQYFGPGTRLTVT.

This sequence joins TRBV2 and TRBJ1-1, with TRBD1 matching 7 bases. The CDR3 is made up of 13 amino acids. Germline CDR1 and CDR2: SNHLY and FYNNEI. J gave up 1 base and V 6 bases, and 2 bases lay outside the gene matches. CDR3 loop: CASRRDRNTEAFF. CDR3 nucleotide sequence: TGTGCCAGCAGGAGGGACAGGAACACTGAAGCTTTCTTT.

The chain uses TRBV15 and TRBJ1-3, with D perhaps matching TRBD1 (6 bases). This CDR3 has 15 amino acids. Germline assignment: CDR1 LNHNV and CDR2 YYDKDF (reference sequence). V lost 0 bases to trimming and J lost 6 bases, with 12 bases between them. The CDR3 DNA sequence: TGTGCCACCAGCAGAGATCTCGGGGGGCAAAACACCATATATTTT. Translating gives CATSRDLGGQNTIYF.

This clone was found once. The genes are TRBV5-4 and TRBJ2-5; 8 nucleotides agree with TRBD2. The length of the CDR3 is 13 residues. In germline, CDR1 is SGHNT, CDR2 YYREEE (reference sequence). Losses at the gene ends were 2 bases for V and 5 bases for J; bases not matched to a gene: 2. CDR3 loop: CASSFRGGETQYF. The CDR3 nucleotides are TGTGCCAGCAGCTTTCGGGGGGGGGAGACCCAGTACTTC.

The table lists this clone with a few counts. The V and J genes are TRBV9 and TRBJ2-1; 9 bases fit TRBD2. The J segment lost 9 bases and the V segment lost 1 base, leaving 8 bases of the junction unmatched. Germline lookup yields CDR1 SGDLS and CDR2 YYNGEE. This CDR3 has 15 amino acids. Written as DNA, the CDR3 is TGTGCCAGCAGCGTACTAGCGGGGCTAGCGAGTGAGCAGTTCTTC. This encodes CASSVLAGLASEQFF.

This clone was detected only once. V and J are TRBV19 and TRBJ1-4; the D is unclear. Trimming removed 9 bases at V and 0 bases at J, with 11 bases between. CDR3 size: 14 residues. Germline V CDR1 and CDR2: LNHDA, SQIVND (reference sequence). The CDR3 bases are TGTGCCAGCAGTGACTCTTCAACTAATGAAAAACTGTTTTTT. Protein: CASSDSSTNEKLFF.

The chain employs TRBV19 and TRBJ1-4; unclear D gene. Germline V CDR1 and CDR2: LNHDA, SQIVND (reference sequence). The CDR3 covers 13 residues. V was shortened by 3 bases and J by 5 bases, with 7 bases between the two germline ends. The CDR3 DNA follows: TGTGCCAGTAGTATCAATGTGAATGAAAAACTGTTTTTT. Translating it yields CASSINVNEKLFF.

J is TRBJ2-6 and V is TRBV4-1, with 9 bases fitting TRBD1. Germline loops: CDR1 MGHRA, CDR2 YSYEKL. Trimming at V came to 4 bases and at J to 0 bases, leaving 7 bases not matched to a gene. This CDR3 comprises 18 residues. The CDR3 here is CASSLGQGPASGANVLTF. The DNA of the CDR3 is TGCGCCAGCAGCCTAGGACAGGGGCCAGCCTCTGGGGCCAACGTCCTGACTTTC.

CDR3 DNA: TGTGCCAGCAGTTACTCACATAGCGGGGGCTACGAGCAGTACTTC. This sequence encodes CASSYSHSGGYEQYF. The gene calls are TRBV6-5 and TRBJ2-7, with 9 bases fitting TRBD2. Germline V gives CDR1 MNHEY, CDR2 SVGAGI. The V gene end was trimmed by 0 bases and the J gene end by 3 bases; junction bases not matched to a gene: 3. The CDR3 consists of 15 residues.

This chain uses TRBV28 with TRBJ1-1; no definite D call. The germline CDR1 and CDR2 sequences are MDHEN and SYDVKM. This CDR3 has 14 residues. V was trimmed by 6 bases and J by 5 bases, leaving 16 bases between them. CDR3 region: CASSRTGTGTEAFF. The CDR3 nucleotides are TGTGCCAGCAGCCGCACTGGAACCGGGACTGAAGCTTTCTTT.

The V gene is TRBV19, the J gene TRBJ1-2, with 11 nucleotides matching TRBD1. The CDR3 runs 15 residues. J was trimmed by 8 bases and V by 5 bases; bases with no gene match: 10. Germline CDR1 and CDR2: LNHDA and SQIVND (reference sequence). CDR3 sequence: CASSLLDRGLKGYTF. The CDR3 DNA reads as TGTGCCAGTAGTCTCCTGGACAGGGGGCTTAAAGGCTACACCTTC.

A single count supports this clone. The chain links TRBV10-2 to TRBJ1-2; D not resolved. Trimming cost V 4 bases and J 6 bases, with 15 bases left between them. This CDR3 spans 14 amino acids. From germline, CDR1 is WSHSY and CDR2 SAAADI. The CDR3 sequence: CASSGAALSDGYTF. The CDR3 nucleotides are TGCGCCAGCAGTGGGGCAGCCCTGTCCGATGGCTACACCTTC.

V is TRBV9 and J is TRBJ2-7, with D perhaps TRBD2 (5 bases). The ends were cut back, 4 bases at V and 2 bases at J, with 16 bases in the middle. Germline V gene data show CDR1 as SGDLS and CDR2 as YYNGEE. The CDR3 loop spans 15 amino acids. The DNA for the CDR3 is TGTGCCAGCAGCCCAGAGGGCAGCCGCCCCTACGAGCAGTACTTC. This codes for CASSPEGSRPYEQYF.

This chain joins TRBV6-1 and TRBJ1-4; 7 bases line up with TRBD1. The CDR3 totals 13 residues. Germline V CDR1 and CDR2: MNHNS, SASEGT. V lost 8 bases to trimming and J lost 8 bases; unmatched junction nucleotides: 8. The CDR3 bases are TGTGCCAGCCGGAACAGGGGTGGAGAAAAACTGTTTTTT. This translates into CASRNRGGEKLFF.

This sequence joins TRBV18 and TRBJ1-2, with D perhaps TRBD1 (6 bases). This CDR3 region has 15 residues. CDR1 and CDR2 (germline): KGHSH, LQKENI. With 5 bases removed from V and 7 bases from J, the gap between germline ends came to 20 bases. The CDR3 protein is CASSSESGTRVGYTF. The CDR3 DNA follows: TGTGCCAGCTCATCAGAATCCGGGACACGGGTTGGCTACACCTTC.

This clone turned up a few times. The chain links TRBV6-1 to TRBJ1-3, with D possibly being TRBD1 (6 bases). The germline CDR1 and CDR2 sequences are MNHNS and SASEGT. CDR3 length equals 17 residues. With 1 base removed from V and 2 bases from J, the gap between germline ends came to 15 bases. In DNA form, the CDR3 reads TGTGCCAGCAGTGAAGGACTCGGACAGCGCACTGGAAACACCATATATTTT. Translated, it gives CASSEGLGQRTGNTIYF.

This clone came up many times. The V gene is TRBV7-2, the J gene TRBJ1-5, with D perhaps matching TRBD1 (5 bases). The CDR3 has 16 amino acids. Per germline, CDR1 SGHTA and CDR2 FQGNSA. V was shortened by 2 bases and J by 0 bases, with 11 bases between the two germline ends. The CDR3 sequence: CASSLQGLYSNQPQHF. DNA of the CDR3: TGTGCCAGCAGCTTACAGGGCCTTTATAGCAATCAGCCCCAGCATTTT.

J is TRBJ1-4 and V is TRBV5-6; no clear D. This CDR3 is 12 amino acids long. With 4 bases removed from V and 8 bases from J, the gap between germline ends came to 9 bases. Germline loops: CDR1 SGHDT, CDR2 YYEEEE. The CDR3 is CASSRTGEKLFF. CDR3 in DNA: TGTGCCAGCAGCCGGACGGGGGAAAAACTGTTTTTT. Supplemented by reference TRBV5-6 and TRBJ1-4, the full variable domain reads DAGVTQSPTHLIKTRGQQVTLRCSPKSGHDTVSWYQQALGQGPQFIFQYYEEEERQRGNFPDRFSGHQFPNYSSELNVNALLLGDSALYLCASSRTGEKLFFGSGTQLSVL.